This T cell receptor (beta chain) was recorded in a study of blood T cell repertoires in COVID-19. Across the whole study: Some COVID-19 samples were acute and others convalescent; all came from the United States, Italy and Spain. T cells, B-cell-depleted T cells, or PBMCs provided the cDNA or gDNA that served as material.

Original processing notes: Amplification with reference gene primers provided the estimates of nucleated cell counts. Here immunoSEQ multiplex PCR was the method, and the copy in TCRdb shows in-frame clones only, minus some. V and J calls and clone size are as listed in that table; D and trimming were resolved from the DNA. The sample records roughly 200,000 clones, about nine tenths being singletons. The V and J ends lost 3 bases and 5 bases respectively, with 11 bases between them. This CDR3 has 14 residues. Germline V CDR1 and CDR2: MDHEN, SYDVKM. Sequencing was performed on peripheral blood. The receptor's source is a middle-aged man with acute or convalescent COVID-19. The chain is built from TRBV28 and TRBJ1-5, with TRBD1 as a possible D gene (5 bases). The CDR3 reads CASSLGGEYQPQHF. The CDR3 coding sequence is TGTGCCAGCAGTTTGGGAGGGGAGTATCAGCCCCAGCATTTT.